This T cell receptor beta chain was obtained from a study of radiotherapy plus CTLA-4 blockade in lung cancer (dated 2018 in TCRdb). About the study as a whole: Among the enrolled patients, roughly 19% had an objective response, and roughly 30% reached disease control.

The study evaluated CTLA-4 blockade (ipilimumab) given together with focal radiation therapy in patients who had chemo-refractory metastatic non-small-cell lung cancer. The library was generated by the immunoSEQ multiplex PCR assay. TCRdb took this table from immuneACCESS and kept in-frame rearrangements with V and J called. Such tables lack part of the clones; where checked against another copy, unresolved V genes explain under half of the gap, and the rest is unexplained. The table for this sample lists about 110,000 clones; roughly four fifths of them were counted only once. Together, the top ten hold about 3.3% of the sample. V is shortened by 1 base, J by 2 bases, and the region joining them spans 9 bases. CDR1 is given as MDHEN and CDR2 as SYDVKM, both from the germline V gene. CDR3 length: 15 amino acids, cysteine to phenylalanine. Solely the CDR3 DNA is kept, with 45 bases framed from the first base.

What the authors observed across the whole study: Increased serum interferon-beta after radiation, together with early dynamic changes in blood T cell clones, were reported to be the strongest predictors of response. After treatment with radiotherapy and ipilimumab, TCR clones that originated in tumors expanded in peripheral blood.

For this clone: This clone's antigen is unknown. The input lacks base qualities; no much larger clone sits a single base away.

The sequence is built from TRBV28 and TRBJ1-3, with a weak D call of TRBD1 (5 bases match). Source: peripheral blood, taken from a patient treated with radiotherapy plus ipilimumab. The sequence was obtained from a human donor with non-small cell lung cancer that progressed on radiotherapy plus ipilimumab. Some clones in this sample may be carry-over from other donors' samples. The DNA sequence reads TGTGCCAGCAGTTTATTCCGGGGGACTGGAAACACCATATATTTT. Translated, it gives CASSLFRGTGNTIYF.